The clone carrying this TCR beta chain was picked up many times. Both iRepertoire HTBI primers and Arm-PCR of CDR3 regions were used to build the TCR beta libraries. TCRdb re-called the multiplex PCR reads with MiXCR, one entry per CDR3 protein. The repertoire has about 540,000 distinct CDR3 sequences, about 14% of them found once; the top ten carry about 9.1%. The germline CDR1 and CDR2 sequences are MDHEN and SYDVKM. The CDR3 spans 17 residues. J lost 2 bases, V lost 2 bases, and 9 bases had no gene match. As for time point: newly diagnosed GD, antithyroid drugs for less than 3 months. TCR sequences were obtained from RNA taken from PBMCs. The data belong to a study of regulatory T cells in long-lasting Graves disease. This same sample was also taken into another study, of T cells in Graves' hyperthyroidism and ophthalmopathy. From that study: Median prediction lead before ophthalmopathy onset was roughly 6 months with the model.

The receptor was derived from a man aged 25-45 years with Graves disease. The input for sequencing was peripheral blood mononuclear cells (PBMCs), taken at new diagnosis, from a patient treated with antithyroid drugs. The rearrangement uses TRBV28 and TRBJ2-7; 10 bases line up with TRBD2. Written as DNA, the CDR3 is TGTGCCAGCAGTTTACTAGCGGGAGTAGGGTACACCTACGAGCAGTACTTC. Encoded protein: CASSLLAGVGYTYEQYF.